Below are 24 T cell receptor beta chains sequenced from a single sample in a study of blood T cell repertoires in COVID-19. Measured with immunoSEQ multiplex PCR; TCRdb has only the in-frame clones, and not every one. The sample shows 200,000 to 250,000 clones, about four fifths of them seen only once. The sequenced material came from PBMCs or T cells enriched from blood (not recorded which). These receptors were taken from a woman between 45 and 60 years old who had been exposed to COVID-19.

This clone was seen a single time. The rearrangement joins TRBV25-1 to TRBJ1-5; D is perhaps TRBD1 (5 bases). The CDR3 runs 17 residues. V was pared by 3 bases and J by 3 bases, with 18 bases between. Germline assignment: CDR1 MGHDK and CDR2 SYGVNS. The CDR3 nucleotides are TGTGCCAGCAGTGAGAATTCGACAGTCGTCTACAATCAGCCCCAGCATTTT. Residues: CASSENSTVVYNQPQHF.

The chain carries TRBV27 and TRBJ2-5; 14 bases fit TRBD2. Per the germline V gene, CDR1 is MNHEY and CDR2 is SMNVEV (reference sequence). This CDR3 comprises 16 residues. V shed 6 bases, J shed 7 bases, and the junction held 10 bases outside the gene matches. CDR3 DNA sequence: TGTGCCAGCAGCTTGACTAGCGGGGGGGCCGAGGGGACCCAGTACTTC. Amino acids: CASSLTSGGAEGTQYF.

This clone was observed a few times. The gene calls are TRBV27 and TRBJ2-6; no clear D gene. V was pared by 3 bases and J by 4 bases, with 4 bases between. The CDR3 runs 13 residues. CDR1 and CDR2 from the germline V gene are MNHEY and SMNVEV (reference sequence). The CDR3 DNA reads TGTGCCAGCAGTTTGGCCGGGGCCAACGTCCTGACTTTC. As protein: CASSLAGANVLTF. The full variable domain, with the rest looked up from reference TRBV27 and TRBJ2-6, is EAQVTQNPRYLITVTGKKLTVTCSQNMNHEYMSWYRQDPGLGLRQIYYSMNVEVTDKGDVPEGYKVSRKEKRNFPLILESPSPNQTSLYFCASSLAGANVLTFGAGSRLTVL.

CDR3 sequence reads: CASSSTFGTGVGRNNEQFF. For the CDR3, the DNA is TGTGCCAGTAGTTCAACTTTCGGGACAGGGGTGGGAAGGAACAATGAGCAGTTCTTC. This sequence joins TRBV19 and TRBJ2-1, with TRBD1 identical over 10 bases. Unmatched junction bases numbered 18, after V lost 5 bases and J lost 5 bases. CDR3 length: 19 residues. CDR1 is LNHDA and CDR2 is SQIVND in the germline V gene (reference sequence).

V is TRBV7-6 and J is TRBJ2-3; 10 positions match TRBD1. Germline values: CDR1 SGHVS, CDR2 FNYEAQ. This CDR3 region has 15 residues. Losses at the gene ends were 10 bases for V and 1 base for J; bases not matched to a gene: 8. CDR3: CATSTGTGGTDTQYF. The CDR3 DNA follows: TGTGCCACATCGACCGGGACAGGGGGCACAGATACGCAGTATTTT. The full variable domain, with the rest looked up from reference TRBV7-6 and TRBJ2-3, is GAGVSQSPRYKVTKRGQDVALRCDPISGHVSLYWYRQALGQGPEFLTYFNYEAQQDKSGLPNDRFSAERPEGSISTLTIQRTEQRDSAMYRCATSTGTGGTDTQYFGPGTRLTVL.

J is TRBJ1-4 and V is TRBV19; D may be TRBD1 (6 bases). Germline CDR1 LNHDA, CDR2 SQIVND (reference sequence). The CDR3 length is 15 residues. The germline V and J ends were trimmed by 3 bases and 4 bases, with 12 bases remaining between them. CDR3 region: CASSISAGDNEKLFF. CDR3 nucleotide sequence: TGTGCCAGTAGTATTTCTGCAGGGGATAATGAAAAACTGTTTTTT.

V and J are TRBV6-5 and TRBJ1-5; D uncertain. From germline, CDR1 is MNHEY and CDR2 SVGAGI. This CDR3 spans 13 amino acids. Between the trimmed V and J ends, which lost 7 bases and 6 bases, there was a span of 13 bases. The CDR3 nucleotides read TGTGCCAGCAAATACAGCTTGAGTCAGCCCCAGCATTTT. This gives the protein CASKYSLSQPQHF.

This clone has just a few counts. This rearrangement joins TRBV4-2 to TRBJ2-5; 8 bases are a match to TRBD2. CDR1 is LGHNA, CDR2 YNFKEQ, per germline. This CDR3 has 15 residues. V trimming: 8 bases; J trimming: 4 bases; junction bases outside the gene matches: 12. In DNA, the CDR3 is TGTGCCAGCGGATTAAGCGGGGGCGAGGGAGAGACCCAGTACTTC. Translation: CASGLSGGEGETQYF.

In DNA, the CDR3 is TGTGCCAGCAGTATAGAGGTTTCGAGAGCCAATGAGCAGTTCTTC. Amino acids: CASSIEVSRANEQFF. The chain joins TRBV6-5 to TRBJ2-1; D not resolved. Germline CDR1 is MNHEY and CDR2 is SVGAGI. The CDR3 totals 15 residues. V shed 5 bases and J shed 6 bases, with 17 bases lying between them.

The chain combines TRBV28 with TRBJ2-5, with D tentatively TRBD1 (5 bases). V dropped 5 bases and J dropped 5 bases, with 15 bases sitting between them. This CDR3 spans 14 amino acids. Germline V CDR1 and CDR2: MDHEN, SYDVKM. CDR3 sequence: CASSGPRVGETQYF. CDR3 DNA sequence: TGTGCCAGCAGTGGCCCCAGGGTAGGGGAGACCCAGTACTTC.

The V call is TRBV9, the J call TRBJ1-1, with D possibly matching TRBD1 (6 bases). The germline CDR1 and CDR2 sequences are SGDLS and YYNGEE. Trimming took off 0 bases at V and 8 bases at J, with 11 bases between the two ends. The CDR3 runs to 13 residues. For the CDR3, the DNA is TGTGCCAGCAGCGTAGCTACCAGGGGAGAAGCTTTCTTT. Amino acids: CASSVATRGEAFF.

This chain joins TRBV6-1 and TRBJ2-3, with 9 bases aligning to TRBD2. The CDR3 loop spans 14 amino acids. The junction had 5 bases not matched to a gene; V was cut back by 8 bases and J by 2 bases. CDR1 is MNHNS, CDR2 SASEGT, per germline. CDR3 sequence reads: CASGVAGATDTQYF. CDR3 DNA: TGTGCCAGCGGTGTAGCGGGGGCCACAGATACGCAGTATTTT.

The chain links TRBV6-2 or TRBV6-3 to TRBJ2-5, with 8 bases fitting TRBD1. The germline V gene encodes CDR1 MNHEY and CDR2 SVGEGT. With 2 bases clipped from V and 2 bases from J, the junction kept 4 bases outside the gene matches. The CDR3 totals 15 residues. The CDR3 here is CASSYGHRGQETQYF. The CDR3 coding sequence is TGTGCCAGCAGTTACGGACACAGGGGGCAAGAGACCCAGTACTTC.

This chain connects TRBV7-2 to TRBJ2-3; no reliable D call. V gave up 1 base and J gave up 0 bases, with 14 bases separating them. The CDR3 sequence is 17 residues long. From germline, CDR1 is SGHTA and CDR2 FQGNSA. CDR3 residues: CASSLVLTPTSTDTQYF. The CDR3 DNA is TGTGCCAGCAGCTTAGTCCTAACACCGACTAGCACAGATACGCAGTATTTT.

The chain combines TRBV29-1 with TRBJ1-2; possibly TRBD1 for D (5 bases). The CDR3 is 12 residues long. Germline CDR1 reads SQVTM; CDR2 reads ANQGSEA. V lost 2 bases and J lost 6, with 10 bases in between. In DNA form, the CDR3 reads TGCAGCGTTGAATCTAAAGGGGATGGCTACACCTTC. It codes for CSVESKGDGYTF.

The V gene is TRBV3-1 (or the pseudogene TRBV3-2), the J gene TRBJ1-2, with TRBD1 matching over 12 bases. V was clipped by 0 bases and J by 7 bases; unmatched bases: 12. The V gene's germline CDR1 is LGHDT and CDR2 YNNKEL (reference sequence). The CDR3 totals 18 residues. CDR3 amino acids: CASSQDRGTGGKGGGYTF. CDR3 nucleotide sequence: TGTGCCAGCAGCCAAGATCGCGGGACAGGGGGCAAAGGCGGTGGCTACACCTTC.

The V gene is TRBV13, the J gene TRBJ2-7; no definite D call. The CDR3 has 13 residues. Trimming removed 3 bases at V and 3 bases at J, with 9 bases between. Germline V lookup: CDR1 PRHDT, CDR2 FYEKMQ (reference sequence). This chain's CDR3 is CASSFTPIYEQYF. CDR3 coding DNA: TGTGCCAGCAGCTTCACTCCAATCTACGAGCAGTACTTC.

V gene TRBV27 combines with J gene TRBJ1-6; D uncertain. Germline V gives CDR1 MNHEY, CDR2 SMNVEV (reference sequence). This CDR3 is 18 amino acids long. Between the trimmed V and J ends, which lost 3 bases and 1 base, there was a span of 16 bases. The CDR3 here is CASSFRPRGRSYNSPLHF. As DNA, the CDR3 is TGTGCCAGCAGTTTCCGGCCCAGAGGCCGATCCTATAATTCACCCCTCCACTTT.

The V and J genes are TRBV12-3 or TRBV12-4 and TRBJ1-5, with unresolved D. This CDR3 has 13 amino acids. Trimming cost V 5 bases and J 9 bases, with 14 bases left between them. CDR3 in DNA: TGTGCCAGCAGTCCCTACCGACTGTCGCCCCAGCATTTT. Translated, it gives CASSPYRLSPQHF.

V and J are TRBV29-1 and TRBJ1-3, with a weak D call TRBD1 (5 bases). The CDR3 runs 13 residues. Germline V lookup: CDR1 SQVTM, CDR2 ANQGSEA. The ends were cut back, 7 bases at V and 3 bases at J, with 13 bases in the middle. Written as DNA, the CDR3 is TGCAGCGCCAGCACGGGGGGTGGAAACACCATATATTTT. It specifies CSASTGGGNTIYF.

V and J are TRBV29-1 and TRBJ1-1; 10 bases map to TRBD1. V gave up 4 bases and J gave up 5 bases; unmatched junction bases: 4. CDR1 is SQVTM, CDR2 ANQGSEA, per germline. The CDR3 loop spans 13 amino acids. The CDR3 spells CSVVRTGGTEAFF. The CDR3 DNA follows: TGCAGCGTTGTTAGGACAGGGGGGACTGAAGCTTTCTTT. The full variable domain, completed using reference TRBV29-1 and TRBJ1-1, is SAVISQKPSRDICQRGTSLTIQCQVDSQVTMMFWYRQQPGQSLTLIATANQGSEATYESGFVIDKFPISRPNLTFSTLTVSNMSPEDSSIYLCSVVRTGGTEAFFGQGTRLTVV.

This chain connects TRBV5-6 to TRBJ2-2; 10 positions match TRBD1. The CDR3 spans 16 residues. Looked up from germline, CDR1 is SGHDT and CDR2 is YYEEEE. V trimming: 0 bases; J trimming: 1 base; junction bases outside the gene matches: 0. DNA for the CDR3: TGTGCCAGCAGCTTGGGGGACAGGGGGAACACCGGGGAGCTGTTTTTT. As protein: CASSLGDRGNTGELFF.

This sequence joins TRBV27 and TRBJ2-7, with D possibly TRBD1 on 5 matching bases. Germline CDR1 is MNHEY and CDR2 is SMNVEV (reference sequence). The CDR3 spans 15 residues. The germline V and J ends were trimmed by 0 bases and 5 bases, with 14 bases remaining between them. CDR3: CASSLSRVRDNEQYF. The CDR3 DNA reads as TGTGCCAGCAGTTTATCCAGGGTAAGAGATAACGAGCAGTACTTC.

The chain recombines TRBV13 with TRBJ2-3; D possibly corresponds to TRBD1 (5 bases). CDR1 is PRHDT, CDR2 FYEKMQ, per germline (reference sequence). V lost 1 base to trimming and J lost 6 bases, with 14 bases between them. This CDR3 comprises 15 residues. This CDR3 reads CASSLVGAGLDTQYF. The CDR3 nucleotides are TGTGCCAGCAGCTTAGTAGGGGCCGGTTTGGATACGCAGTATTTT. Filled out from reference TRBV13 and TRBJ2-3, the complete variable domain reads AAGVIQSPRHLIKEKRETATLKCYPIPRHDTVYWYQQGPGQDPQFLISFYEKMQSDKGSIPDRFSAQQFSDYHSELNMSSLELGDSALYFCASSLVGAGLDTQYFGPGTRLTVL.